Below, one T cell receptor beta chain is given with its context. Its antigen is still unknown. Survey level was the resolution at which the v3.0 immunoSEQ assay ran. The repertoire was sequenced with immunoSEQ multiplex PCR; TCRdb's copy has only in-frame clones and lacks some. Of about 28,000 clones listed, 75% to 85% are singletons. This specimen belongs to a study of long-term antiretroviral therapy in people with HIV. As for the study in general: Samples collected earliest predate the 2015 immediate-ART recommendation by about a decade. Notes on the study in general: Repertoire dominance by clones expanded before ART was seen at all time points. HIV repertoires had narrower CDR3 length ranges than controls. Diversity increased after ART yet remained lower than in transplant donor controls.

The germline V gene has CDR1 SGHVS and CDR2 FNYEAQ. V dropped 0 bases and J dropped 5 bases, with 13 bases sitting between them. This CDR3 spans 15 amino acids. This receptor was taken from a man aged 35 to 55 with HIV. The V gene is TRBV7-6, the J gene TRBJ2-5; D is undetermined. The source was unsorted PBMCs, collected 0.3 years after starting antiretroviral therapy. CDR3 protein: CASSLALDPRETQYF. CDR3 in DNA: TGTGCCAGCAGCTTAGCTCTGGACCCTCGGGAGACCCAGTACTTC.